This passage covers 30 T cell receptor beta chains from one sample sequenced in a study of neoadjuvant anti-PD-1 for oral cavity cancer. This table comes from immunoSEQ multiplex PCR, and its TCRdb copy is limited to in-frame clones, with some not included. The sample holds more than 9,500 clones; 50% to 65% are singletons and the top ten take 9% to 15%. The starting material was tumor tissue, obtained before nivolumab (anti-PD-1) treatment. These receptor sequences come from a person aged 35 to 85 with oral cavity squamous cell carcinoma.

This rearrangement joins TRBV5-1 to TRBJ2-7, with 8 bases that match TRBD2. After removal of 4 bases from V and 1 base from J, the junction contained 4 bases not matched to a gene. The germline CDR1 and CDR2 sequences are SGHRS and YFSETQ. This CDR3 is 14 amino acids long. CDR3 sequence: CASSPGLVSYEQYF. The CDR3 coding sequence is TGCGCCAGCAGCCCGGGACTAGTTTCCTACGAGCAGTACTTC.

The rearrangement joins TRBV28 to TRBJ2-1, with 8 nucleotides matching TRBD2. The CDR3 sequence is 16 residues long. Germline V lookup: CDR1 MDHEN, CDR2 SYDVKM. With 5 bases clipped from V and 9 bases from J, the junction kept 15 bases outside the gene matches. The CDR3 DNA reads as TGTGCCAGCAGTCTAAACCCGGGACTAGTTCTCGGTGAGCAGTTCTTC. This translates into CASSLNPGLVLGEQFF.

The CDR3 reads CASSLFAGGVYEQYF. The CDR3 nucleotides read TGTGCCAGCAGCTTGTTCGCAGGGGGGGTCTACGAGCAGTACTTC. J is TRBJ2-7 and V is TRBV11-2; either TRBD1 or TRBD2 may fit D (7 bases each). The CDR3 covers 15 residues. V was pared by 3 bases and J by 3 bases, with 15 bases between. Per the germline V gene, CDR1 is SGHAT and CDR2 is FQNNGV.

This clone was observed a handful of times. The genes are TRBV7-9 and TRBJ1-1; D is unclear. The CDR3 covers 14 residues. The germline gives CDR1 SEHNR, CDR2 FQNEAQ (reference sequence). V lost 6 bases and J 0 bases, leaving 11 bases between the germline ends. CDR3 in amino acids: CASSRVQMNTEAFF. In DNA, the CDR3 is TGTGCCAGCAGTCGCGTGCAGATGAACACTGAAGCTTTCTTT. Drawing the rest from reference TRBV7-9 and TRBJ1-1, the complete variable domain is DTGVSQNPRHKITKRGQNVTFRCDPISEHNRLYWYRQTLGQGPEFLTYFQNEAQLEKSRLLSDRFSAERPKGSFSTLEIQRTEQGDSAMYLCASSRVQMNTEAFFGQGTRLTVV.

The genes are TRBV6-5 and TRBJ2-2, with 10 bases that match TRBD2. The CDR3 covers 15 residues. In germline, CDR1 is MNHEY, CDR2 SVGAGI. V lost 8 bases, J lost 4 bases, and 7 bases stayed unmatched. The CDR3 nucleotides read TGTGCCAGCGTAAGGACTAGCGGCTTCACCGGGGAGCTGTTTTTT. This sequence encodes CASVRTSGFTGELFF.

V gene TRBV5-6 combines with J gene TRBJ2-7; D not resolved. The ends were cut back, 0 bases at V and 6 bases at J, with 10 bases in the middle. Germline V gene lookup returns CDR1 SGHDT and CDR2 YYEEEE. The CDR3 totals 13 residues. The CDR3 loop is CASSLALVGEQYF. CDR3 coding DNA: TGTGCCAGCAGCTTGGCCCTTGTGGGCGAGCAGTACTTC.

This clone was counted a few times. The rearrangement joins TRBV6-6 to TRBJ1-1; 8 nucleotides line up with TRBD1. Looked up from germline, CDR1 is MNHNY and CDR2 is SVGAGI (reference sequence). J lost 5 bases, V lost 6 bases, and 5 bases had no gene match. This CDR3 has 13 residues. The CDR3 spells CASSQGAWTEAFF. CDR3 DNA: TGTGCCAGCAGCCAGGGGGCTTGGACTGAAGCTTTCTTT.

This chain links TRBV19 with TRBJ2-1, with 7 bases lining up with TRBD1. The trim removed 5 bases at V and 1 base at J, leaving 2 bases unmatched. CDR1 and CDR2 from the germline V gene are LNHDA and SQIVND (reference sequence). CDR3 size: 14 residues. CDR3 residues: CASSAGGSYNEQFF. For the CDR3, the DNA is TGTGCCAGTAGTGCAGGGGGTTCCTACAATGAGCAGTTCTTC.

V gene TRBV30 combines with J gene TRBJ2-5; the match to TRBD2 covers 12 bases. CDR3 size: 16 residues. V lost 5 bases to trimming and J lost 4 bases; unmatched junction nucleotides: 11. Germline CDR1 is GTSNPN and CDR2 is SVGIG (reference sequence). CDR3 nucleotide sequence: TGTGCCTGGGGCGGGGCACCGGGACTAGCGGGAGAGACCCAGTACTTC. Translated: CAWGGAPGLAGETQYF.

The V gene is TRBV19, the J gene TRBJ2-7; either TRBD1 or TRBD2 may supply D (5 bases each). The germline gives CDR1 LNHDA, CDR2 SQIVND (reference sequence). Between the trimmed V and J ends, which lost 5 bases and 1 base, there was a span of 15 bases. The CDR3 is 15 residues long. CDR3 DNA sequence: TGTGCCAGTAGTGGGGACGGGACGGATTCCTACGAGCAGTACTTC. Its translation: CASSGDGTDSYEQYF.

The chain joins TRBV14 to TRBJ2-4; a weak D match, TRBD2 (6 bases). This CDR3 region has 14 residues. Per germline, CDR1 SGHDN and CDR2 FVKESK. V lost 5 bases, J lost 4 bases, and 12 bases lay in between. The CDR3 is CASSSPGAKNIQYF. As DNA, the CDR3 is TGTGCCAGCAGCTCACCGGGAGCAAAAAACATTCAGTACTTC.

By share, this clone counts as medium-sized. V is TRBV2 and J is TRBJ2-6, with 8 bases aligning to TRBD2. With V trimmed by 7 bases and J by 2 bases, 4 bases remained unmatched. CDR1 and CDR2 from the germline V gene are SNHLY and FYNNEI. This CDR3 contains 15 residues. The CDR3 DNA reads TGTGCCAGCACGGGAGGGGACGCTGGGGCCAACGTCCTGACTTTC. Amino acid sequence: CASTGGDAGANVLTF.

This chain links TRBV2 with TRBJ1-5, with D possibly being TRBD1 (6 bases). Germline loops: CDR1 SNHLY, CDR2 FYNNEI. Trimming cost V 5 bases and J 2 bases, with 16 bases left between them. This CDR3 has 16 residues. The CDR3: CASSPEGGAGNQPQHF. For the CDR3, the DNA is TGTGCCAGCAGTCCCGAGGGGGGCGCGGGCAATCAGCCCCAGCATTTT.

V usage is TRBV30 and J usage is TRBJ2-1, with 11 nucleotides matching TRBD2. Losses at the gene ends were 5 bases for V and 5 bases for J; bases not matched to a gene: 5. This CDR3 has 14 amino acids. Germline V CDR1 and CDR2: GTSNPN, SVGIG (reference sequence). The DNA for the CDR3 is TGTGCCTGGGTCACTAGCGGGGGAAACAATGAGCAGTTCTTC. Its protein product is CAWVTSGGNNEQFF.

The chain couples TRBV15 to TRBJ2-3; 9 bases map to TRBD2. Germline V CDR1 and CDR2: LNHNV, YYDKDF (reference sequence). CDR3 length: 17 residues. Trimming took 1 base from V and 5 from J; bases not matched to a gene: 10. The CDR3 here is CATSRGGAGGPVDTQYF. The CDR3 DNA reads TGTGCCACCAGCAGAGGGGGGGCGGGAGGGCCAGTAGATACGCAGTATTTT.

The chain is built from TRBV18 and TRBJ2-2; 9 positions agree with TRBD2. CDR1 is KGHSH and CDR2 is LQKENI in the germline V gene. Trimming at V came to 3 bases and at J to 4 bases, leaving 9 bases not matched to a gene. This CDR3 has 17 amino acids. CDR3 protein: CASSPQLSGSTTGELFF. The CDR3 DNA follows: TGTGCCAGCTCACCGCAGCTTAGCGGGAGCACCACCGGGGAGCTGTTTTTT.

V is TRBV29-1 and J is TRBJ1-4; D is ambiguous. CDR1 SQVTM and CDR2 ANQGSEA come from the germline V gene. The CDR3 spans 13 residues. The ends were cut back, 8 bases at V and 5 bases at J, with 15 bases in the middle. The CDR3 DNA sequence: TGCAGCTGCGCCGGGTCCCCGAATGAAAAACTGTTTTTT. Translation: CSCAGSPNEKLFF.

The chain recombines TRBV7-8 with TRBJ1-1; weak D call: TRBD1 (5 bases). Deletions cut 5 bases from V and 2 bases from J, with 18 bases between. CDR1 and CDR2 (germline): SGHVS, FQNEAQ. This CDR3 region has 16 residues. The CDR3 protein is CASSQTPGTGNTEAFF. CDR3 DNA sequence: TGTGCCAGCAGCCAAACCCCTGGGACGGGAAACACTGAAGCTTTCTTT.

This clone was picked up a small number of times. This chain uses TRBV4-1 with TRBJ1-3; no reliable D call. This CDR3 is built from 15 residues. Germline assignment: CDR1 MGHRA and CDR2 YSYEKL. V lost 1 base to trimming and J lost 4 bases, with 11 bases between them. CDR3 bases: TGCGCCAGCAGCCAAGGAGGGCAAAGAGGAAACACCATATATTTT. Translated: CASSQGGQRGNTIYF.

Only a few counts were recorded for this clone. The CDR3 DNA sequence: TGTGCCAGTAGTATGGGGCGGAACACCGGGGAGCTGTTTTTT. Translation: CASSMGRNTGELFF. This chain links TRBV19 with TRBJ2-2; TRBD1 might be the D (5 bases). This CDR3 has 14 residues. Germline CDR1 is LNHDA and CDR2 is SQIVND (reference sequence). V lost 3 bases and J lost 1, with 6 bases in between. Together with reference TRBV19 and TRBJ2-2, the CDR3 gives the full variable domain: DGGITQSPKYLFRKEGQNVTLSCEQNLNHDAMYWYRQDPGQGLRLIYYSQIVNDFQKGDIAEGYSVSREKKESFPLTVTSAQKNPTAFYLCASSMGRNTGELFFGEGSRLTVL.

This rearrangement joins TRBV5-1 to TRBJ2-2, with 10 bases fitting TRBD1. The J segment lost 0 bases and the V segment lost 3 bases, leaving 2 bases of the junction unmatched. This CDR3 region has 16 residues. Germline CDR1 SGHRS, CDR2 YFSETQ. The CDR3 DNA sequence: TGCGCCAGCAGCTGGGACAGGGGAGCGAACACCGGGGAGCTGTTTTTT. It specifies CASSWDRGANTGELFF.

This chain joins TRBV19 and TRBJ1-5; tentative D call: TRBD1 (5 bases). This CDR3 has 12 residues. The germline CDR1 and CDR2 sequences are LNHDA and SQIVND (reference sequence). V shed 5 bases and J shed 9 bases, with 11 bases lying between them. DNA of the CDR3: TGTGCCAGTAGTTCACAGGTTCCGCCCCAGCATTTT. As protein: CASSSQVPPQHF.

This chain joins TRBV5-1 and TRBJ2-2; no clear D gene. This CDR3 region has 14 residues. Germline CDR1 reads SGHRS; CDR2 reads YFSETQ. V was shortened by 1 base and J by 0 bases, with 4 bases between the two germline ends. The chain's CDR3 is CASSLLANTGELFF. In DNA, the CDR3 is TGCGCCAGCAGCTTGCTAGCGAACACCGGGGAGCTGTTTTTT.

The chain uses TRBV6-6 and TRBJ2-2, with D possibly being TRBD1 (5 bases). Trimming took off 0 bases at V and 7 bases at J, with 12 bases between the two ends. Germline CDR1 is MNHNY and CDR2 is SVGAGI (reference sequence). CDR3 length equals 15 residues. The CDR3 sequence is CASSYSRQGYGELFF. CDR3 in DNA: TGTGCCAGCAGTTACTCGAGGCAGGGATACGGGGAGCTGTTTTTT.

The chain carries TRBV27 and TRBJ2-2; D call uncertain. The CDR3 sequence is 14 residues long. V lost 6 bases to trimming and J lost 4 bases, with 12 bases between them. The germline CDR1 and CDR2 sequences are MNHEY and SMNVEV (reference sequence). DNA of the CDR3: TGTGCCAGCAGCCATGGCGACACCACCGGGGAGCTGTTTTTT. It codes for CASSHGDTTGELFF.

This clone was observed a handful of times. The chain recombines TRBV6-6 with TRBJ2-7; 9 nucleotides agree with TRBD1. The CDR3 is made up of 15 amino acids. Germline trimming cut 3 bases from V and 2 bases from J; bases unmatched to any gene: 5. Germline values: CDR1 MNHNY, CDR2 SVGAGI (reference sequence). The CDR3 bases are TGTGCCAGCAGTTATTCCGGGACAGGGACCTACGAGCAGTACTTC. It is translated as CASSYSGTGTYEQYF.

The rearrangement joins TRBV27 to TRBJ2-1; D is perhaps TRBD1 (5 bases). CDR1 is MNHEY and CDR2 is SMNVEV in the germline V gene (reference sequence). The V end lost 2 bases, the J end lost 0 bases, and 8 bases lay between the germline ends. The CDR3 totals 15 residues. CDR3: CASSLDSSSYNEQFF. The CDR3 DNA reads TGTGCCAGCAGTTTAGACAGCAGCTCCTACAATGAGCAGTTCTTC.

This chain uses TRBV5-4 with TRBJ2-7, with no clear D. In germline, CDR1 is SGHNT, CDR2 YYREEE (reference sequence). This CDR3 is 14 amino acids long. V lost 5 bases and J 2 bases, leaving 14 bases between the germline ends. The CDR3: CASSPPQYPYEQYF. The CDR3 coding sequence is TGTGCCAGCAGTCCCCCCCAATATCCCTACGAGCAGTACTTC.

The CDR3 nucleotides read TGCGCCCCCGGGGGACCGCCTGGAAACACCATATATTTT. Translating gives CAPGGPPGNTIYF. The genes are TRBV5-1 and TRBJ1-3, with D perhaps TRBD1 (5 bases). The CDR3 contains 13 residues. Germline CDR1 is SGHRS and CDR2 is YFSETQ. V shed 10 bases and J shed 2 bases, with 13 bases lying between them.

This chain uses TRBV19 with TRBJ2-7; 7 bases fit TRBD1. J was trimmed by 5 bases and V by 11 bases; bases with no gene match: 15. Per the germline V gene, CDR1 is LNHDA and CDR2 is SQIVND (reference sequence). This CDR3 is built from 14 residues. In DNA form, the CDR3 reads TGTGCCCTTCAAAGAGGTCCTCAGGGGGACGAGCAGTACTTC. It is translated as CALQRGPQGDEQYF. The complete variable domain, with remaining parts taken from reference TRBV19 and TRBJ2-7, reads DGGITQSPKYLFRKEGQNVTLSCEQNLNHDAMYWYRQDPGQGLRLIYYSQIVNDFQKGDIAEGYSVSREKKESFPLTVTSAQKNPTAFYLCALQRGPQGDEQYFGPGTRLTVT.